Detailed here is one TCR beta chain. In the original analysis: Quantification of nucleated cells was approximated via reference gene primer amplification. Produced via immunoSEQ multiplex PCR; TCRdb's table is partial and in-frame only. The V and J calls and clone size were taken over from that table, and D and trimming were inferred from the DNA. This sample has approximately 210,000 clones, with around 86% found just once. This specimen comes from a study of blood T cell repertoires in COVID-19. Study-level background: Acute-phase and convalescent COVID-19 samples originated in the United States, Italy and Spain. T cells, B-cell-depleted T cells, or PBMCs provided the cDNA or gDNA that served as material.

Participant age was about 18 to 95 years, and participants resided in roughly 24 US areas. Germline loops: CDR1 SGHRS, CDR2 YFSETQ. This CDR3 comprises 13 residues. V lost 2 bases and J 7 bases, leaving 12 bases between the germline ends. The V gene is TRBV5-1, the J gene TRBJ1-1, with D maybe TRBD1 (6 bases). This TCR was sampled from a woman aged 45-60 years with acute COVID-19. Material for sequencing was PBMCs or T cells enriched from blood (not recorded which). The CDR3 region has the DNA TGCGCCAGCAGCTTCGGGGGGCAGGGTGAAGCTTTCTTT. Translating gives CASSFGGQGEAFF.